This T cell receptor (beta chain) was retrieved from a study of regulatory and conventional T cells in RAG deficiency listed by TCRdb under 2017. Looking at the study overall: High-throughput TCR beta sequencing was used to compare the repertoire diversity and composition of Treg, conventional CD4+ and CD8+ T cells between RAG-deficient patients and healthy controls.

Before genomic DNA extraction, regulatory T cells were purified from blood as CD4+CD25-high CD127-low cells. For repertoire analyses, the comparison group consisted of about eight healthy control donors. Inclusive of the bounding cysteine and phenylalanine, the CDR3 is 12 residues long. Left in the record is the CDR3 DNA by itself, 36 bases read in frame from the first base. V lost 4 bases and J lost 6 bases, and the count of bases not matched to a germline gene is 0. Looking up the germline V gene (reference sequence) yields CDR1 LNHDA and CDR2 SQIVND. Details on this clone: What antigen it recognizes has not been identified. The record has no base qualities; no much larger clone is one base away.

Library prep was done by the immunoSEQ multiplex PCR assay. Genomic DNA from the sorted T-cell subsets was used to amplify and sequence rearranged TCR beta chain products. As for the authors' bioinformatics: Repertoire diversity of productive TCR beta rearrangements was quantified using Shannon entropy and Simpson indices. To gauge clonal expansion, the frequencies of the 100 most abundant productive TCR beta clonotypes among total reads were added together. A self-reactivity index based on amino acid usage at CDR3beta positions 6 and 7 was applied to the TRB repertoires. Two-way ANOVA was used for repertoire analyses, and Student t or Mann-Whitney tests were used for flow cytometric analyses. TCRdb limited this immuneACCESS table to in-frame rearrangements with V and J called. A share of clones is missing; checked studies link under half to unresolved V genes, and the rest is unexplained. V, J and clone size reflect that table, while D and trimming were determined from the DNA. Within this sample are over 7,000 clones, with around 90% of them counted one time only. 1.4% to 1.5% of the sample comes from the top ten.

General study outcomes and caveats: Compared with controls, Omenn syndrome and CID/AS patients had around 100-fold fewer unique TCR beta sequences in Treg cells, but only around 10-fold fewer in the other subsets. Shorter CDR3 lengths were found in all patient T-cell subsets, and >85% Treg-Tconv repertoire overlap at nucleotide and amino acid level was observed in Omenn syndrome patients. Compared with control T-cell subpopulations, the RAG-deficient patients had markedly lower Shannon entropy and higher Simpson indices. For some subjects, some analyses of T-cell subsets were not performed. In Omenn syndrome patients, sorted CD25-high CD127-low cells may represent peripherally activated cells rather than bona fide Treg cells.

In addition, the sample was reused for a study of regulatory T cells. Looking at the second paper: In the multiplex PCR, 52 forward TRBV primers and 13 reverse TRBJ primers were used, and assay-based and computational corrections were applied for amplification bias. Patient repertoires showed restricted unique TRB V-J pairs and skewed V and J gene usage, most marked in regulatory T cells. Between CD3G-deficient patients and healthy controls, the study compared T-cell receptor beta repertoires in sorted regulatory T cells, conventional CD4+ T cells and CD8+ T cells. Ficoll density separation was used to isolate peripheral blood mononuclear cells. Rearranged TRB loci were amplified from genomic DNA by multiplex PCR within the immunoSEQ assay. TRB amplicons were sequenced on an Illumina HiSeq platform. Raw sequences were error-filtered and aligned to reference gene sequences by custom algorithms and were subsequently analyzed with the immunoSEQ online tools. Frequencies of productive and nonproductive TRB rearrangements were evaluated among both unique and total sequences. Groups were compared by t tests, Mann-Whitney tests or two-way ANOVA performed in Prism software.

The source is a human donor in good health. The sequence joins TRBV19 to TRBJ2-3; 8 nucleotides in the junction match TRBD2. The sample comprised CD127- CD25+ CD4+ Tregs sorted from blood. The CDR3 loop reads CASSTSGDTQYF. DNA sequence: TGTGCCAGTAGTACTAGCGGGGATACGCAGTATTTT.